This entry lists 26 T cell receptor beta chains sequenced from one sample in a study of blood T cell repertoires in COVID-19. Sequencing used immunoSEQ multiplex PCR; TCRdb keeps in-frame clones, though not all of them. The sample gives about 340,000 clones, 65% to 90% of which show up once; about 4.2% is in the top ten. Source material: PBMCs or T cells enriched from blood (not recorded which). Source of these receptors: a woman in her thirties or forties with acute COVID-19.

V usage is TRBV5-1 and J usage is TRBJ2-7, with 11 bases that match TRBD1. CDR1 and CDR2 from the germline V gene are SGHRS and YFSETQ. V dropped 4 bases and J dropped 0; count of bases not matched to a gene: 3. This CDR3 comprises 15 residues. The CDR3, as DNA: TGCGCCAGCAGCGTCGGGACAGGGGGCTCCTACGAGCAGTACTTC. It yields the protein CASSVGTGGSYEQYF. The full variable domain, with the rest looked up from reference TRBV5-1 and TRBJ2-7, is KAGVTQTPRYLIKTRGQQVTLSCSPISGHRSVSWYQQTPGQGLQFLFEYFSETQRNKGNFPGRFSGRQFSNSRSEMNVSTLELGDSALYLCASSVGTGGSYEQYFGPGTRLTVT.

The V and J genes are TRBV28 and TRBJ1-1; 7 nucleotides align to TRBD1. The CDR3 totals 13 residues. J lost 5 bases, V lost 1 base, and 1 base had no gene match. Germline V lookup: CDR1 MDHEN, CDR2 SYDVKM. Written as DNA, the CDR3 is TGTGCCAGCAGTTTATCGACAGGGACTGAAGCTTTCTTT. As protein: CASSLSTGTEAFF.

This CDR3 reads CASSQDPTGGYGYTF. The CDR3 DNA reads TGCGCCAGCAGCCAAGACCCGACAGGGGGCTATGGCTACACCTTC. The chain combines TRBV4-3 with TRBJ1-2; 9 positions match TRBD1. V was pared by 0 bases and J by 4 bases, with 3 bases of the junction left unmatched. In germline, CDR1 is LGHNA, CDR2 YSLEER. The CDR3 consists of 15 residues.

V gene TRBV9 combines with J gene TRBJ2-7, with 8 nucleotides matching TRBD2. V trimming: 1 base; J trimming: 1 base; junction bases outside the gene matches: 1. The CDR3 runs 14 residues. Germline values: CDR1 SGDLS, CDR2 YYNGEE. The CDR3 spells CASSVLAGSYEQYF. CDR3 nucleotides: TGTGCCAGCAGCGTACTAGCGGGTTCCTACGAGCAGTACTTC.

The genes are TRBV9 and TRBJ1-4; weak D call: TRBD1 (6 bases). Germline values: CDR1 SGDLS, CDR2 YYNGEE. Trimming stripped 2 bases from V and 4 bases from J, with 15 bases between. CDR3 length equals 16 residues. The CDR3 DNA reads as TGTGCCAGCAGCGTTGGCAGGGGAGTCGGTAATGAAAAACTGTTTTTT. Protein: CASSVGRGVGNEKLFF. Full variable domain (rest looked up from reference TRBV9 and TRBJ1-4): DSGVTQTPKHLITATGQRVTLRCSPRSGDLSVYWYQQSLDQGLQFLIQYYNGEERAKGNILERFSAQQFPDLHSELNLSSLELGDSALYFCASSVGRGVGNEKLFFGSGTQLSVL.

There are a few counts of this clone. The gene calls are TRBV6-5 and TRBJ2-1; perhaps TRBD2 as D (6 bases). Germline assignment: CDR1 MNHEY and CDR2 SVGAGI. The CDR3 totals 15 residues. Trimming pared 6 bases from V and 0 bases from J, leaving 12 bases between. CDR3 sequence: CASREGFSSYNEQFF. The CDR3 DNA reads TGTGCCAGCAGGGAGGGGTTCAGCTCCTACAATGAGCAGTTCTTC.

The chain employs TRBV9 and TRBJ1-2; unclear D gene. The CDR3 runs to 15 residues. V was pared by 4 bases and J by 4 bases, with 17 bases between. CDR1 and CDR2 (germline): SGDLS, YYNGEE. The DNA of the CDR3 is TGTGCCAGCAGCTCGGCGGTCGGTCGGGGCTATGGCTACACCTTC. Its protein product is CASSSAVGRGYGYTF.

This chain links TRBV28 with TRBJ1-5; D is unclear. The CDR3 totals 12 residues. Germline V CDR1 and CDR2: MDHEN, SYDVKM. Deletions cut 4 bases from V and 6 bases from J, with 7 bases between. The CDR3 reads CASSYSGQPQHF. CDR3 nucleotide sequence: TGTGCCAGCAGTTATTCCGGTCAGCCCCAGCATTTT.

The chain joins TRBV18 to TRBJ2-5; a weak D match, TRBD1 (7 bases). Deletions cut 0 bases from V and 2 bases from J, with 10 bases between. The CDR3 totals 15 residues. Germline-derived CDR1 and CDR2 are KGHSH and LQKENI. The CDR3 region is CASSPPSGGQETQYF. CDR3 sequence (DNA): TGTGCCAGCTCACCACCGTCAGGGGGGCAAGAGACCCAGTACTTC. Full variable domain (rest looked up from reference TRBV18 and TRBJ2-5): NAGVMQNPRHLVRRRGQEARLRCSPMKGHSHVYWYRQLPEEGLKFMVYLQKENIIDESGMPKERFSAEFPKEGPSILRIQQVVRGDSAAYFCASSPPSGGQETQYFGPGTRLLVL.

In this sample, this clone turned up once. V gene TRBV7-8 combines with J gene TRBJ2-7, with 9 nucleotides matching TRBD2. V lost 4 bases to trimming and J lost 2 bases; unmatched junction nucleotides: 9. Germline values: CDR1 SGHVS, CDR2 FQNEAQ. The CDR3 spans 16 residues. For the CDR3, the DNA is TGTGCCAGCAGCTCAACGACTAGCGGAATGACCTACGAGCAGTACTTC. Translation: CASSSTTSGMTYEQYF.

The CDR3 DNA reads as TGTGCCAGCAGCTTATTGTCCAGTGATTCACCCCTCCACTTT. Protein: CASSLLSSDSPLHF. The chain carries TRBV5-8 and TRBJ1-6, with no clear D. The germline V gene encodes CDR1 SGHTS and CDR2 YDEGEE. Deletions cut 2 bases from V and 8 bases from J, with 11 bases between. CDR3 size: 14 residues.

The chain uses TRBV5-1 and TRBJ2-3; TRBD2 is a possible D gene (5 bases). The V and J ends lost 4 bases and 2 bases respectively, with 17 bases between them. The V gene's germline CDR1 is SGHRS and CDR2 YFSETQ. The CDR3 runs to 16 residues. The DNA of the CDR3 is TGCGCCAGCAGCCTCGGGAAGGTGACTGCCACAGATACGCAGTATTTT. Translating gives CASSLGKVTATDTQYF.

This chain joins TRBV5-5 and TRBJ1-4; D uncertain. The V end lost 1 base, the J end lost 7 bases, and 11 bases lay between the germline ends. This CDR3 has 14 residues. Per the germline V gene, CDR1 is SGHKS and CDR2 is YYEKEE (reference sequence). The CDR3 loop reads CASSLLQLGEKLFF. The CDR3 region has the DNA TGTGCCAGCAGCTTGTTACAGCTGGGTGAAAAACTGTTTTTT.

Here the CDR3 reads CASSVGTGGANYGYTF. In nucleotides, the CDR3 is TGTGCCAGCAGCGTAGGGACAGGGGGCGCTAACTATGGCTACACCTTC. The rearrangement joins TRBV9 to TRBJ1-2, with 11 bases fitting TRBD1. This CDR3 spans 16 amino acids. Germline assignment: CDR1 SGDLS and CDR2 YYNGEE. The V segment lost 0 bases and the J segment 0 bases; nucleotides outside the gene matches: 1.

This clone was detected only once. The CDR3 sequence: CASSQGLAPLNEQFF. The CDR3 DNA sequence: TGTGCCAGCTCGCAGGGACTAGCGCCCTTGAATGAGCAGTTCTTC. The chain is built from TRBV18 and TRBJ2-1, with TRBD2 matching over 10 bases. The V gene end was trimmed by 6 bases and the J gene end by 7 bases; junction bases not matched to a gene: 9. The CDR3 extends over 15 amino acids. Germline V CDR1 and CDR2: KGHSH, LQKENI.

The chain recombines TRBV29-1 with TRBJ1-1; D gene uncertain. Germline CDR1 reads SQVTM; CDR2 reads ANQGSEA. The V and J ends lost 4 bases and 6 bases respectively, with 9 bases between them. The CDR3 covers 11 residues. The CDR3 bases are TGCAGCGTTGCTCCCTACGCTGAAGCTTTCTTT. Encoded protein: CSVAPYAEAFF.

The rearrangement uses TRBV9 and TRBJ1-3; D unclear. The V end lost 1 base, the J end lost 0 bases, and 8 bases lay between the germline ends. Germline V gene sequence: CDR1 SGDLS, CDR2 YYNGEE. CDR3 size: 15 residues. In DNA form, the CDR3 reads TGTGCCAGCAGCGTATCAGGAATCTCTGGAAACACCATATATTTT. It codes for CASSVSGISGNTIYF.

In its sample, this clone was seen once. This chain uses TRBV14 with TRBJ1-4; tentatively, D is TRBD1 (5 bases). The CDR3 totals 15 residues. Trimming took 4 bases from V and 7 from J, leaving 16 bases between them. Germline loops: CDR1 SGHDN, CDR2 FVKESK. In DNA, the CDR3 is TGTGCCAGCAGCCGGGGACTTAAGAGTAGTGAAAAACTGTTTTTT. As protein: CASSRGLKSSEKLFF.

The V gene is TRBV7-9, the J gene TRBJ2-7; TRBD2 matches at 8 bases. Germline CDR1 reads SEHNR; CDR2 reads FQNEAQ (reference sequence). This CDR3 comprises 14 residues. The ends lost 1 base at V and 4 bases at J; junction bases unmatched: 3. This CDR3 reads CASSLGTSSYEQYF. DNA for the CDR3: TGTGCCAGCAGCTTAGGGACTAGCAGTTACGAGCAGTACTTC.

The CDR3: CAITWTSGAQTQYF. DNA of the CDR3: TGTGCCATTACTTGGACTAGCGGAGCCCAGACGCAGTATTTT. This rearrangement joins TRBV5-4 to TRBJ2-3, with 10 bases matching TRBD2. The CDR3 is 14 amino acids. The germline CDR1 and CDR2 sequences are SGHNT and YYREEE (reference sequence). Trimming cost V 9 bases and J 9 bases; bases outside gene matches: 13.

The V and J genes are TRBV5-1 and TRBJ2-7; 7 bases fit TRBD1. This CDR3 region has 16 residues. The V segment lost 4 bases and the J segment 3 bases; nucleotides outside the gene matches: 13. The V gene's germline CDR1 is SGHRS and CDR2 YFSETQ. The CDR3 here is CASSAGTGQAYYEQYF. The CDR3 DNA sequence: TGCGCCAGCAGCGCGGGCACCGGACAGGCGTACTACGAGCAGTACTTC.

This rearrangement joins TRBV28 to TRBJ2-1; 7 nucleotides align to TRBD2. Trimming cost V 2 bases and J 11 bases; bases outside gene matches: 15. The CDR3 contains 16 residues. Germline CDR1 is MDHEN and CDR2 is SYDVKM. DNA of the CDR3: TGTGCCAGCAGTTTAGCCCGGGAGGCCCCCCGAGGACAGCAGTTCTTC. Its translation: CASSLAREAPRGQQFF.

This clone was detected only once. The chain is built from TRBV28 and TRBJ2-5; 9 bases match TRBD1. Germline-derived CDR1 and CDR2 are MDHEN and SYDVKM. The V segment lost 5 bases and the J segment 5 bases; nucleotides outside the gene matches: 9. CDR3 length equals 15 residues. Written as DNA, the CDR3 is TGTGCCAGCAGTCCGAACAGGGGGCTCGCGGAGACCCAGTACTTC. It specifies CASSPNRGLAETQYF.

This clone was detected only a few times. In DNA, the CDR3 is TGTGCCAGCAGCTTACCTAGTAGGCCCCCTGAAAAACTGTTTTTT. As protein: CASSLPSRPPEKLFF. The gene calls are TRBV7-2 and TRBJ1-4; D ambiguous. V lost 2 bases and J lost 7, with 14 bases in between. From germline, CDR1 is SGHTA and CDR2 FQGNSA. The CDR3 sequence is 15 residues long.

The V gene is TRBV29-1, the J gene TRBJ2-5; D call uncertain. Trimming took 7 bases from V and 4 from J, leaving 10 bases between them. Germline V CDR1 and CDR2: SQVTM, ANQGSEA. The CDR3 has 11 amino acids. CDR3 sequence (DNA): TGCAGCGCCCGGAGCTTAGAGACCCAGTACTTC. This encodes CSARSLETQYF.

CDR3 protein: CASSQDWRRRGTDTQYF. The DNA of the CDR3 is TGCGCCAGCAGCCAAGATTGGCGACGGAGGGGCACAGATACGCAGTATTTT. This chain uses TRBV4-1 with TRBJ2-3; tentatively, D is TRBD2 (6 bases). The CDR3 is 17 amino acids. Trimming removed 0 bases at V and 1 base at J, with 14 bases between. Germline-derived CDR1 and CDR2 are MGHRA and YSYEKL.